This T cell receptor (beta chain) is drawn from a study of breast tumors, draining lymph nodes, adjacent tissues. This CDR3 spans 16 amino acids. Deletions cut 2 bases from V and 5 bases from J, with 13 bases between. The V gene's germline CDR1 is SEHNR and CDR2 FQNEAQ (reference sequence). TCRdb re-called the multiplex PCR reads through MiXCR, storing one row per CDR3 protein. The table shows about 11,000 distinct CDR3 sequences, with approximately 35% occurring only once. By share, this clonotype ranks as medium-sized (0.01 to 0.1%). This TCR was recovered from a female donor with breast cancer. Some clones in this sample may be carry-over from other donors' samples. Material for sequencing was breast tumor tissue. The rearrangement uses TRBV7-9 and TRBJ1-6; TRBD1 might be the D (6 bases). CDR3 coding DNA: TGTGCCAGCAGCTTATTGGTAGGGGGACATAATTCACCCCTCCACTTT. Its protein product is CASSLLVGGHNSPLHF.